These T cell receptor beta chains were read from a single sample in a study of response to subunit inactivated influenza vaccine. TCRdb reprocessed the RT-PCR reads with MiXCR, giving one entry per CDR3 protein. The sample lists more than 450,000 distinct CDR3 sequences; roughly 12% were seen once. The sample was also reused in another study, on T cells expressing NK-cell markers.

The sample consisted of PBMCs from blood, taken on the day of vaccination. The receptors derive from a man over 45 who received an inactivated influenza vaccine. CDR3s include the opening cysteine and the closing phenylalanine or tryptophan. The D gene is left open where the match is weak. A row's size may be missing; if present it is once, few, many or a size class.

CDR3nt	CDR3aa	abundance	d_gene	v_gene	j_gene
TGCAGTGCTAGAGATATGAGCGACGGGCCCTACGAGCAGTACTTC	CSARDMSDGPYEQYF	-	-	TRBV20-1	TRBJ2-7
TGCGCCAGCAGCCAAAAGACCTGGACAGGGAGCTCCTATAATTCACCCCTCCACTTT	CASSQKTWTGSSYNSPLHF	few	TRBD1	TRBV4-1	TRBJ1-6
TGTGCCAGCAGCCCGAACCTCGGGAACACTGAAGCTTTCTTT	CASSPNLGNTEAFF	few	-	TRBV7-9	TRBJ1-1
TGCGCCAGCAGCTTGTCGGCAAAAAGTGTGGAGACCCAGTACTTC	CASSLSAKSVETQYF	-	-	TRBV5-1	TRBJ2-5
TGTGCCAGTCGAGGGGGGGCTAGCGCATTTAAGGATGAGCAGTTCTTC	CASRGGASAFKDEQFF	-	-	TRBV19	TRBJ2-1
TGCGCCAGCCACAACGAGGTTGGCAATGAGCAGTTCTTC	CASHNEVGNEQFF	many	-	TRBV5-1	TRBJ2-1
TGTGCCACCAGCAGTGGCGGACAGGGGAACACTGAAGCTTTCTTT	CATSSGGQGNTEAFF	-	TRBD1	TRBV15	TRBJ1-1
TGTGCCAGCAGTTTGACAGGAGGGAACAGGGGAACTTTCTTT	CASSLTGGNRGTFF	-	TRBD1	TRBV12-3/TRBV12-4	TRBJ1-1
TGTGCCAGCAGCCGAGGGTGGATCACCGGGGAGCTGTTTTTT	CASSRGWITGELFF	-	-	TRBV7-2	TRBJ2-2
TGCGCCAGCAGCCAAGGAGCATTCTCCTCCTACGAGCAGTACTTC	CASSQGAFSSYEQYF	-	-	TRBV4-3	TRBJ2-7
TGCAGCGTTAGGACTAGCGGGAGATCAGATACGCAGTATTTT	CSVRTSGRSDTQYF	many	TRBD2	TRBV29-1	TRBJ2-3
TGTGCCAGCAGCTTGGACGGGACCTCCTTCAGGAGCACAGATACGCAGTATTTT	CASSLDGTSFRSTDTQYF	few	-	TRBV11-1	TRBJ2-3
TGCAGCGTTGTTGGGGGAGGGGTTAATGAGCAGTTCTTC	CSVVGGGVNEQFF	-	TRBD2	TRBV29-1	TRBJ2-1
TGCAGTGCTAGAGCCGGACATAGCAATCAGCCCCAGCATTTT	CSARAGHSNQPQHF	few	-	TRBV20-1	TRBJ1-5
TGTGCCAGCTCACCAAGATCGACAGGACCCTCTGGGAACACCATATATTTT	CASSPRSTGPSGNTIYF	few	-	TRBV18	TRBJ1-3
TGTGCCAGCAGCATACTTGGGACTAGCGGGAGAGCAGATACGCAGTATTTT	CASSILGTSGRADTQYF	few	TRBD2	TRBV9	TRBJ2-3
TGCAGCGTTGAGCCGGACAGGGGTGAGACCCAGTACTTC	CSVEPDRGETQYF	many	TRBD1	TRBV29-1	TRBJ2-5
TGTGCCAGCAGTGGTTACAATAAGCAGTTCTTC	CASSGYNKQFF	-	-	TRBV2	TRBJ2-1
TGTGCCAGCAGCCTCCCGACAATCGGGGGGCCCGGGTCACACAATGAGCAGTTCTTC	CASSLPTIGGPGSHNEQFF	-	-	TRBV12-3/TRBV12-4	TRBJ2-1
TGCAGTTACCGGGACAGGTATAACTATGGCTACACCTTC	CSYRDRYNYGYTF	-	TRBD1	TRBV29-1	TRBJ1-2
TGTGCCAGCAGCCCATCTTACAGGAACACCGGGGAGCTGTTTTTT	CASSPSYRNTGELFF	many	-	TRBV14	TRBJ2-2
TGTGCCAGCAGCTTCATAGCGGGATACCAAGAGACCCAGTACTTC	CASSFIAGYQETQYF	many	TRBD2	TRBV11-2	TRBJ2-5
TGTGCCAGCAGTATTGGGGAAAACACTGAAGCTTTCTTT	CASSIGENTEAFF	many	-	TRBV12-3/TRBV12-4	TRBJ1-1
TGCGCCAGCAGCGAAGAGGGACCGGGGAGCTCCTATAATTCACCCCTCCACTTT	CASSEEGPGSSYNSPLHF	few	-	TRBV4-3	TRBJ1-6
TGTGCCACCAGTGATTTCCCGGGACAGGGGAAGCAGTATTTT	CATSDFPGQGKQYF	few	TRBD1	TRBV24-1	TRBJ2-3
TGTGCCAGCAGGGGACTAGCGGGGGACCTCCACGAGCAGTACTTC	CASRGLAGDLHEQYF	once	-	TRBV21-1	TRBJ2-7